These 22 T cell receptor beta chains originate from one sample sequenced in a study of T cell repertoires in cytomegalovirus infection. TCRdb re-derived calls from the reads in MiXCR, one entry per CDR3 protein. This sample has approximately 140,000 distinct CDR3 sequences, with 8.8% found just once. The sequenced material came from PBMCs. These receptors were taken from a human donor in good health (CMV status not recorded). Some clones in this sample may be carry-over from other donors' samples.

This chain uses TRBV20-1 with TRBJ2-1, with no clear D. The germline gives CDR1 DFQATT, CDR2 SNEGSKA (reference sequence). This CDR3 spans 11 amino acids. V shed 6 bases and J shed 7 bases, with 10 bases lying between them. The CDR3, as DNA: TGCAGTGCCGCGACGGAAAATGAGCAGTTCTTC. Amino acids: CSAATENEQFF.

The chain joins TRBV29-1 to TRBJ1-1; no firm D call. Looked up from germline, CDR1 is SQVTM and CDR2 is ANQGSEA. Trimming removed 2 bases from V and 4 bases from J, with 14 bases in between. This CDR3 contains 14 residues. The CDR3 sequence is CSVELGRSSTEAFF. As DNA, the CDR3 is TGCAGCGTTGAATTGGGCAGGTCGAGCACTGAAGCTTTCTTT.

The chain joins TRBV6-5 to TRBJ1-1; a possible D gene is TRBD1 (5 bases). The CDR3 is 15 amino acids. The germline V gene encodes CDR1 MNHEY and CDR2 SVGAGI. V shed 8 bases and J shed 6 bases, with 22 bases lying between them. The CDR3 region is CASGGEVPNSAEAFF. Written as DNA, the CDR3 is TGTGCCAGCGGGGGGGAAGTCCCAAACTCTGCTGAAGCTTTCTTT.

This clonotype was seen more than once but under ten times. The chain uses TRBV20-1 and TRBJ2-1, with D maybe TRBD2 (5 bases). The CDR3 sequence is 16 residues long. Between the trimmed V and J ends, which lost 0 bases and 3 bases, there was a span of 15 bases. Germline CDR1 reads DFQATT; CDR2 reads SNEGSKA (reference sequence). CDR3: CSARDLGKLVYNEQFF. In DNA, the CDR3 is TGCAGTGCTAGAGATCTGGGCAAACTAGTCTACAATGAGCAGTTCTTC.

This clonotype was found many times. The chain recombines TRBV7-6 with TRBJ2-7; TRBD2 agrees at 11 bases. In germline, CDR1 is SGHVS, CDR2 FNYEAQ. V trimming: 6 bases; J trimming: 2 bases; junction bases outside the gene matches: 6. The CDR3 loop spans 15 amino acids. CDR3 coding DNA: TGTGCCAGCAGTCTAGCGGGGGGCGAGGCCTACGAGCAGTACTTC. The encoded protein is CASSLAGGEAYEQYF.

In its sample, this clonotype was seen many times. The chain links TRBV12-5 to TRBJ1-2; D may be TRBD1 (5 bases). Germline V lookup: CDR1 LGHNT, CDR2 FRNRAP. The CDR3 contains 15 residues. With 0 bases removed from V and 0 bases from J, the gap between germline ends came to 8 bases. DNA for the CDR3: TGTGCTAGTGGTTTGGTACCGGGACCTAACTATGGCTACACCTTC. This codes for CASGLVPGPNYGYTF.

There are many counts of this clonotype. The chain joins TRBV28 to TRBJ1-1; D uncertain. Germline CDR1 is MDHEN and CDR2 is SYDVKM. This CDR3 region has 13 residues. Trimming removed 9 bases at V and 1 base at J, with 12 bases between. Here the CDR3 DNA reads TGTGCCAGTCTCAAACACAAGAACACTGAAGCTTTCTTT. The encoded protein is CASLKHKNTEAFF.

In its sample, this clonotype was seen many times. J is TRBJ1-2 and V is TRBV7-9; 7 bases are a match to TRBD1. V gave up 3 bases and J gave up 4 bases; unmatched junction bases: 5. Germline loops: CDR1 SEHNR, CDR2 FQNEAQ (reference sequence). The CDR3 runs 14 residues. The CDR3 DNA sequence: TGTGCCAGCAGCTTGGCCCGGGACAGCTATGGCTACACCTTC. This sequence encodes CASSLARDSYGYTF.

The genes are TRBV3-1 and TRBJ2-7, with TRBD2 identical over 8 bases. V lost 6 bases and J lost 2; bases outside the gene matches: 9. This CDR3 comprises 15 residues. Germline V gene data show CDR1 as LGHDT and CDR2 as YNNKEL (reference sequence). The CDR3 is CASRSTGTRTYEQYF. CDR3 sequence (DNA): TGTGCCAGCAGATCTACCGGGACTAGAACCTACGAGCAGTACTTC.

V and J are TRBV15 and TRBJ2-3; D not certain. The germline gives CDR1 LNHNV, CDR2 YYDKDF (reference sequence). The V and J ends lost 2 bases and 1 base respectively, with 13 bases between them. The CDR3 runs 16 residues. The chain's CDR3 is CATSRKAVGGTDTQYF. For the CDR3, the DNA is TGTGCCACCAGCAGAAAGGCCGTTGGGGGCACAGATACGCAGTATTTT.

In this sample, this clonotype turned up a few times. CDR3 sequence: CSAPPGGTTGELFF. CDR3 coding DNA: TGCAGTGCACCACCCGGGGGGACCACCGGGGAGCTGTTTTTT. V gene TRBV20-1 combines with J gene TRBJ2-2, with TRBD2 identical over 7 bases. V trimming: 6 bases; J trimming: 4 bases; junction bases outside the gene matches: 8. Germline lookup yields CDR1 DFQATT and CDR2 SNEGSKA (reference sequence). There are 14 residues in the CDR3.

This clonotype was detected ten times or more. The chain has TRBV7-2 and TRBJ1-1; D is perhaps TRBD1 (5 bases). The CDR3 contains 17 residues. V was clipped by 1 base and J by 0 bases, with 15 bases between them. Looked up from germline, CDR1 is SGHTA and CDR2 is FQGNSA. The CDR3 DNA reads as TGTGCCAGCAGCTTAGTCGGACACCAACTCATGAACACTGAAGCTTTCTTT. Amino acid sequence: CASSLVGHQLMNTEAFF.

This clonotype occurred many times. V and J are TRBV28 and TRBJ2-3; D unclear. There are 12 residues in the CDR3. The germline V and J ends were trimmed by 3 bases and 10 bases, with 11 bases remaining between them. Germline CDR1 is MDHEN and CDR2 is SYDVKM. CDR3 amino acids: CASSFFQAAQYF. CDR3 in DNA: TGTGCCAGCAGTTTCTTCCAGGCGGCGCAGTATTTT.

This clonotype has a count of ten or more. The chain links TRBV11-1 to TRBJ1-6, with unresolved D. V shed 1 base and J shed 10 bases, with 11 bases lying between them. Germline CDR1 and CDR2: SGHAT and FQDESV (reference sequence). The CDR3 is 14 amino acids. As DNA, the CDR3 is TGTGCCAGCAGCTTAGTTCGGGGTCGATCACCCCTCCACTTT. Protein: CASSLVRGRSPLHF.

This clonotype has at least ten counts. The V gene is TRBV6-5, the J gene TRBJ2-7; TRBD1 aligns across 8 bases. Trimming at V came to 5 bases and at J to 3 bases, leaving 9 bases not matched to a gene. The length of the CDR3 is 15 residues. The germline gives CDR1 MNHEY, CDR2 SVGAGI. The CDR3 sequence: CASSPGQVELYEQYF. In nucleotides, the CDR3 is TGTGCCAGCAGTCCGGGACAGGTTGAACTCTACGAGCAGTACTTC.

This clonotype came up many times. CDR3 sequence (DNA): TGTGCCAGCCTTCCAACAAAGGGACAGGGGATAGATACGCAGTATTTT. This gives the protein CASLPTKGQGIDTQYF. This rearrangement joins TRBV27 to TRBJ2-3, with 10 positions matching TRBD1. The CDR3 length is 16 residues. The J segment lost 5 bases and the V segment lost 8 bases, leaving 13 bases of the junction unmatched. Germline V gene sequence: CDR1 MNHEY, CDR2 SMNVEV (reference sequence).

This clonotype has at least ten counts. For the CDR3, the DNA is TGTGCCAGCGTAAGCCCCGGGAAGGCGGGTACCGGGGAGCTGTTTTTT. The encoded protein is CASVSPGKAGTGELFF. The chain uses TRBV28 and TRBJ2-2, with a tentative D call TRBD2 (5 bases). The germline V and J ends were trimmed by 8 bases and 5 bases, with 21 bases remaining between them. The CDR3 runs 16 residues. Germline V lookup: CDR1 MDHEN, CDR2 SYDVKM.

This clonotype has at least ten counts. This CDR3 reads CASSFGQGFDEQFF. The CDR3 coding sequence is TGTGCCAGCAGCTTCGGACAGGGCTTTGATGAGCAGTTCTTC. This rearrangement joins TRBV11-2 to TRBJ2-1; 8 bases fit TRBD1. The V and J ends lost 3 bases and 8 bases, in that order; junction bases with no gene match: 6. Germline V gene data show CDR1 as SGHAT and CDR2 as FQNNGV. The CDR3 spans 14 residues.

The rearrangement uses TRBV29-1 and TRBJ2-5, with TRBD2 matching 7 bases. J lost 5 bases, V lost 3 bases, and 12 bases had no gene match. This CDR3 spans 15 amino acids. Germline V gene sequence: CDR1 SQVTM, CDR2 ANQGSEA. The CDR3 DNA reads as TGCAGCGTTGAGGCGCTCGGCGGGGGTACGGAGACCCAGTACTTC. Translation: CSVEALGGGTETQYF.

V gene TRBV2 combines with J gene TRBJ1-4; perhaps TRBD1 as D (6 bases). This CDR3 has 13 amino acids. In germline, CDR1 is SNHLY, CDR2 FYNNEI. Trimming pared 7 bases from V and 10 bases from J, leaving 16 bases between. The CDR3 nucleotides read TGTGCCAGCATTGGGACACCTCCCCCAAAACTGTTTTTT. Its translation is CASIGTPPPKLFF.

This clonotype was recorded at least ten times. The chain couples TRBV7-2 to TRBJ1-2, with a possible D match to TRBD1 (6 bases). CDR3 length equals 13 residues. Trimming took off 5 bases at V and 5 bases at J, with 12 bases between the two ends. Looked up from germline, CDR1 is SGHTA and CDR2 is FQGNSA. The CDR3 spells CASSLGTYYGYTF. The CDR3, as DNA: TGTGCCAGCAGCCTAGGGACATATTATGGCTACACCTTC. The entire variable domain, with the rest obtained from reference TRBV7-2 and TRBJ1-2, is as follows: GAGVSQSPSNKVTEKGKDVELRCDPISGHTALYWYRQSLGQGLEFLIYFQGNSAPDKSGLPSDRFSAERTGGSVSTLTIQRTQQEDSAVYLCASSLGTYYGYTFGSGTRLTVV.

This clonotype was counted at least ten times. The chain recombines TRBV28 with TRBJ2-3, with TRBD2 as a possible D gene (6 bases). The V end was cut by 6 bases, the J end by 3 bases, with 16 bases between. CDR3 length: 15 residues. Per the germline V gene, CDR1 is MDHEN and CDR2 is SYDVKM. The CDR3 DNA is TGTGCCAGCAGCCATGGAGGGGTAGGGACAGATACGCAGTATTTT. It is translated as CASSHGGVGTDTQYF.